This T cell receptor (beta chain) comes out of a study of siplizumab effects on memory and regulatory T cells. Roughly 10^5 TCR templates underwent assay in each sample. Data came from immunoSEQ multiplex PCR; TCRdb stores just in-frame clones and leaves some out. The table lists 80,000 to 130,000 clones, more than 90% of them singletons, with just over 2.5% in the top ten. Per germline, CDR1 SGHRS and CDR2 YFSETQ. Between the trimmed V and J ends, which lost 2 bases and 5 bases, there was a span of 16 bases. The CDR3 has 15 amino acids. Comment on this clone: Antigen unknown.

Study-level results: Naive T cells appeared more varied than memory cells and looked like key alloresponse contributors.

Sequenced input: CD4+ T cells sorted from blood. This TCR derives from a human donor in good health. Some clones in this sample may be carry-over from other donors' samples. The chain recombines TRBV5-1 with TRBJ2-5; tentatively, D is TRBD2 (5 bases). The CDR3 region is CASSFQNGLGETQYF. CDR3 bases: TGCGCCAGCAGCTTCCAAAACGGACTGGGGGAGACCCAGTACTTC. The variable domain in full, completed from reference TRBV5-1 and TRBJ2-5, reads KAGVTQTPRYLIKTRGQQVTLSCSPISGHRSVSWYQQTPGQGLQFLFEYFSETQRNKGNFPGRFSGRQFSNSRSEMNVSTLELGDSALYLCASSFQNGLGETQYFGPGTRLLVL.